The clone carrying this TCR beta chain was seen a few times. V was trimmed by 3 bases and J by 5 bases, leaving 18 bases between them. Germline loops: CDR1 KGHDR, CDR2 SFDVKD. The CDR3 loop spans 16 amino acids. TCRdb processed the RT-PCR reads anew with MiXCR; each CDR3 protein has one entry. The sample lists 530,000 or so distinct CDR3 sequences, about an eighth occurring once. The data were obtained in a study of response to subunit inactivated influenza vaccine. The TCR comes from a man between 45 and 60 years old who received an inactivated influenza vaccine. This material consisted of PBMCs from blood, taken on the day of vaccination. This chain joins TRBV24-1 and TRBJ2-5; the D gene is possibly TRBD2 (6 bases). As DNA, the CDR3 is TGTGCCACCAGTGATCAGGGACTCGTGGGTCTCGAGACCCAGTACTTC. Translated, it gives CATSDQGLVGLETQYF.